These T cell receptor beta chains were read from a single sample in a study of cytomegalovirus exposure and HLA in healthy donors. Libraries were prepared by immunoSEQ multiplex PCR; TCRdb keeps only in-frame clonotypes and omits some of them. The sample lists about 190,000 clones; about four fifths were seen once. The material sequenced was PBMCs. The receptors originated from a woman in her forties or fifties in good health and CMV-seropositive. The CDR3 runs from the conserved cysteine through the conserved F or W. D genes are given only for firm matches. Rows may omit the clone size; those that give it use once, few, many or a size class.

size: few; D: .; J: TRBJ1-4; V: TRBV7-6; DNA: TGTGCCAGCACCCGCAGGTCTAATGAAAAACTGTTTTTT; CDR3: CASTRRSNEKLFF
size: .; D: TRBD2; J: TRBJ2-1; V: TRBV6-1; DNA: TGTGCCAGCAGTGAATTCGTTCTCATCGGGGGGGCTGATTACAATGAGCAGTTCTTC; CDR3: CASSEFVLIGGADYNEQFF
size: .; D: TRBD1; J: TRBJ2-6; V: TRBV6-1; DNA: TGTGCCAGCAGTGGGACAGGGTCCGGGGCCAACGTCCTGACTTTC; CDR3: CASSGTGSGANVLTF
size: few; D: TRBD1; J: TRBJ1-1; V: TRBV19; DNA: TGTGCCAGTAGTATAACAGCAGGGGGCACTGAAGCTTTCTTT; CDR3: CASSITAGGTEAFF
size: once; D: TRBD2; J: TRBJ2-5; V: TRBV29-1; DNA: TGCAGCGTTTATATAGCGGGGATTCCTGAAGAGACCCAGTACTTC; CDR3: CSVYIAGIPEETQYF
size: .; D: TRBD1; J: TRBJ1-2; V: TRBV6-5; DNA: TGTGCCAGCAGTTACCAGGGGGCGGTTGGCTACACCTTC; CDR3: CASSYQGAVGYTF
size: .; D: .; J: TRBJ2-6; V: TRBV19; DNA: TGTGCCAGTACCCAGGGTCGATCTGGGGCCAACGTCCTGACTTTC; CDR3: CASTQGRSGANVLTF
size: .; D: TRBD1; J: TRBJ2-5; V: TRBV7-2; DNA: TGTGCCAGCAGCACGTCCGGGACAGGGTTACAGACCCAGTACTTC; CDR3: CASSTSGTGLQTQYF
size: once; D: .; J: TRBJ2-7; V: TRBV30; DNA: TGTGCCTGGGGGATGGGGGGGCGGCGGGAGCAGTACTTC; CDR3: CAWGMGGRREQYF
size: .; D: TRBD1; J: TRBJ2-2; V: TRBV7-6; DNA: TGTGCCAGCAGCTTCGTCGGACAGGGGGACACCGGGGAGCTGTTTTTT; CDR3: CASSFVGQGDTGELFF
size: .; D: TRBD2; J: TRBJ2-1; V: TRBV2; DNA: TGTGCCAGCAGCGTAGCGGGACTTGAGCAGTTCTTC; CDR3: CASSVAGLEQFF
size: .; D: .; J: TRBJ1-2; V: TRBV6-5; DNA: TGTGCCAGCAGTTACCTCGGACAGATTAACTATGGCTACACCTTC; CDR3: CASSYLGQINYGYTF
size: once; D: .; J: TRBJ1-6; V: TRBV27; DNA: TGTGCCAGCAGTTCATACAGGGCCAATTCACCCCTCCACTTT; CDR3: CASSSYRANSPLHF
size: few; D: .; J: TRBJ2-6; V: TRBV5-1; DNA: TGCGCCAGCAGCTTGGACGGGGCTGGGGCCAACGTCCTGACTTTC; CDR3: CASSLDGAGANVLTF
size: .; D: TRBD1; J: TRBJ2-7; V: TRBV6-1; DNA: TGTGCCAGCAGTGTCACCGACAGGGTAAACTCCTACGAGCAGTACTTC; CDR3: CASSVTDRVNSYEQYF
size: .; D: TRBD2; J: TRBJ2-2; V: TRBV5-6; DNA: TGTGCCAGCAGTTGGGGGAGGGGCCTGACCGGGGAGCTGTTTTTT; CDR3: CASSWGRGLTGELFF
size: .; D: .; J: TRBJ1-5; V: TRBV6-1; DNA: TGTGCCAGCAGTGAAGAAACATTCTCGAATCAGCCCCAGCATTTT; CDR3: CASSEETFSNQPQHF
size: .; D: .; J: TRBJ2-5; V: TRBV9; DNA: TGTGCCAGCAGCGTAGGAGTTTCTGAGCCGGAGACCCAGTACTTC; CDR3: CASSVGVSEPETQYF
size: .; D: .; J: TRBJ1-6; V: TRBV7-6; DNA: TGTGCCAGCAGCTTAGTAGGGGGTTCCTATAATTCACCCCTCCACTTT; CDR3: CASSLVGGSYNSPLHF
size: .; D: TRBD2; J: TRBJ2-3; V: TRBV15; DNA: TGTGCCACCAGCGGCAGTACTAGCGGCCGCACAGATACGCAGTATTTT; CDR3: CATSGSTSGRTDTQYF
size: once; D: .; J: TRBJ1-3; V: TRBV9; DNA: TGTGCCAGCAGCGTCGCGGTCTCTGGAAACACCATATATTTT; CDR3: CASSVAVSGNTIYF
size: .; D: .; J: TRBJ2-5; V: TRBV4-1; DNA: TGCGCCAGCAGCCAAGATTGGGGGGGCCAGGAGACCCAGTACTTC; CDR3: CASSQDWGGQETQYF
size: .; D: TRBD2; J: TRBJ2-3; V: TRBV10-3; DNA: TGTGCCAGTTCCCCGGGGGGGGTGACCACAGATACGCAGTATTTT; CDR3: CASSPGGVTTDTQYF
size: .; D: .; J: TRBJ2-6; V: TRBV19; DNA: TGTGCCAGTAGTCTCGGACAGCGCTCTGGGGCCAACGTCCTGACTTTC; CDR3: CASSLGQRSGANVLTF
size: .; D: .; J: TRBJ2-3; V: TRBV28; DNA: TGTGCCAGCAGTTCCGTCGGGGAGGGGGTGGCAGATACGCAGTATTTT; CDR3: CASSSVGEGVADTQYF
size: few; D: .; J: TRBJ2-1; V: TRBV4-1; DNA: TGCGCCAGCAGCCACAGTGGCGGTTACAATGAGCAGTTCTTC; CDR3: CASSHSGGYNEQFF
size: .; D: .; J: TRBJ1-6; V: TRBV27; DNA: TGTGCCAGCAGTCCCAGGACTATGAGCTCCTATAATTCACCCCTCCACTTT; CDR3: CASSPRTMSSYNSPLHF
size: .; D: .; J: TRBJ1-6; V: TRBV6-5; DNA: TGTGCCAGCAGACAGGACACCGGTTCACCCCTCCACTTT; CDR3: CASRQDTGSPLHF
size: .; D: .; J: TRBJ2-7; V: TRBV6-6; DNA: TGTGCCAGCAGTCCCCGACATCCTCCCTACGAGCAGTACTTC; CDR3: CASSPRHPPYEQYF
size: .; D: .; J: TRBJ1-1; V: TRBV7-2; DNA: TGTGCCAGCAGCCCGCAGGGGTCACGCACTGAAGCTTTCTTT; CDR3: CASSPQGSRTEAFF
size: few; D: TRBD1; J: TRBJ2-7; V: TRBV5-6; DNA: TGTGCCAGCAGCCCGGGGACAGGGTGGTACGAGCAGTACTTC; CDR3: CASSPGTGWYEQYF
size: once; D: .; J: TRBJ1-3; V: TRBV7-7; DNA: TGTGCCAGCAGTCCCAGCTCTGGAAACACCATATATTTT; CDR3: CASSPSSGNTIYF
size: .; D: .; J: TRBJ2-2; V: TRBV5-1; DNA: TGCGCCAGCAGCTTGGGAGAGAACACCGGGGAGCTGTTTTTT; CDR3: CASSLGENTGELFF
size: few; D: TRBD1; J: TRBJ2-7; V: TRBV7-6; DNA: TGTGCCAGCAGCCGACAGGGGGCCGACGAGCAGTACTTC; CDR3: CASSRQGADEQYF
size: .; D: TRBD2; J: TRBJ2-2; V: TRBV5-1; DNA: TGCGCCAGCAGTATAGCGGGGGACGCCGGGGAGCTGTTTTTT; CDR3: CASSIAGDAGELFF
size: .; D: .; J: TRBJ1-5; V: TRBV10-3; DNA: TGTGCCATCAGTGAGTCGGGTAGGGGGAACAATCAGCCCCAGCATTTT; CDR3: CAISESGRGNNQPQHF
size: once; D: TRBD2; J: TRBJ2-4; V: TRBV19; DNA: TGTGCCAGTACCAATGGGCGGGGGGGCGCCAAAAACATTCAGTACTTC; CDR3: CASTNGRGGAKNIQYF
size: .; D: TRBD1; J: TRBJ2-7; V: TRBV6-5; DNA: TGTGCCAGCAGTTCCGGGACAGGGCAAGGCGAGCAGTACTTC; CDR3: CASSSGTGQGEQYF
size: .; D: .; J: TRBJ1-2; V: TRBV5-1; DNA: TGCGCCAGCAGCCCTACAGTTCAGATCCTGAACTATGGCTACACCTTC; CDR3: CASSPTVQILNYGYTF
size: .; D: TRBD1; J: TRBJ2-7; V: TRBV6-6; DNA: TGTGCCAGCAGCCCTACGGGGACAGGGGCCTACGAGCAGTACTTC; CDR3: CASSPTGTGAYEQYF
size: .; D: .; J: TRBJ2-3; V: TRBV2; DNA: TGTGCCAGTTCGATTGTTGACTTTAGCACAGATACGCAGTATTTT; CDR3: CASSIVDFSTDTQYF
size: .; D: TRBD1; J: TRBJ2-6; V: TRBV4-1; DNA: TGCGCCAGCAGCCAAGGGGACAGGAGCTCTGGGGCCAACGTCCTGACTTTC; CDR3: CASSQGDRSSGANVLTF
size: .; D: TRBD2; J: TRBJ2-7; V: TRBV5-4; DNA: TGTGCCAGCAGCCCGAGCCTAGGACTAGCGGGGTATTACGAGCAGTACTTC; CDR3: CASSPSLGLAGYYEQYF